The clone carrying this T cell receptor beta chain occurred a few times. The V gene's germline CDR1 is SNHLY and CDR2 FYNNEI. J was trimmed by 4 bases and V by 8 bases; bases with no gene match: 5. This CDR3 comprises 12 residues. The data stem from a study of blood T cell repertoires in COVID-19. Some clones are missing from TCRdb's copy, which holds only in-frame ones; the method was immunoSEQ multiplex PCR. The sample carries a few hundred thousand clones, about 89% recorded once. The sequence came from a woman aged 50 to 60 with acute or convalescent COVID-19. The rearrangement uses TRBV2 and TRBJ2-7, with 7 bases fitting TRBD1. The sample comprised peripheral blood. CDR3 loop: CASEQGKYEQYF. The DNA for the CDR3 is TGTGCCAGCGAACAGGGGAAATACGAGCAGTACTTC.